This T cell receptor (beta chain) was obtained from a study of cytomegalovirus exposure and HLA in healthy donors. Study-wide context: The approximately 110 validation repertoires were reported in a later analysis to have been generated on the same platform as the approximately 700 first-cohort repertoires.

In the case of this clone: What it binds is unknown. This sample also contains other DNA sequences that code for the same CDR3.

With 1 base removed from V and 8 bases from J, the gap between germline ends came to 5 bases. The CDR3 loop spans 11 amino acids. In germline, CDR1 is MGHDK, CDR2 SYGVNS. TCRdb's copy holds only in-frame clones and misses some; the assay was immunoSEQ multiplex PCR. Of 150,000 to 200,000 clones detected, 80% to 85% appear once; the ten largest clones hold roughly 2.8%. Study-level points and caveats: TCR beta chains numbering approximately 150 were designated cytomegalovirus-associated.

This sequence was found in a woman under 30 in good health and CMV-seropositive. The rearrangement joins TRBV25-1 to TRBJ1-2; D not resolved. Sequenced: PBMCs. The CDR3 is CASSESGGYTF. CDR3 in DNA: TGTGCCAGCAGTGAATCCGGGGGCTACACCTTC.